This T cell receptor (beta chain) emerged from a study of early T cells in non-severe SARS-CoV-2 infection. Across the study: Chains stayed unpaired after sequencing of bulk RNA from unsorted whole blood.

Individual cDNA molecules carried attached unique molecular identifiers. Using its own MiXCR run on the 5' RACE reads, TCRdb lists one record per CDR3 protein. The repertoire holds 66,000 or so distinct CDR3 sequences, with roughly 13% as singletons. This clonotype turned up a few times. The target antigen is unknown. The CDR3 loop spans 11 amino acids. CDR1 is SGHTA and CDR2 is FQGNSA in the germline V gene. The V and J ends lost 5 bases and 5 bases respectively, with 7 bases between them. Study findings and constraints: The study's VDJdb matching favored anti-spike CD8 responses and missed private and CD4 specificities.

This chain uses TRBV7-2 with TRBJ2-7; D is undetermined. Sequencing input: whole blood. The clonotype was recovered from an adult who was a healthcare worker with PCR-confirmed SARS-CoV-2 infection or an uninfected control (not recorded which). This CDR3 reads CASSLRNEQYF. The CDR3 DNA is TGTGCCAGCAGCCTCCGGAACGAGCAGTACTTC. The whole variable domain, remainder taken from reference TRBV7-2 and TRBJ2-7, is GAGVSQSPSNKVTEKGKDVELRCDPISGHTALYWYRQSLGQGLEFLIYFQGNSAPDKSGLPSDRFSAERTGGSVSTLTIQRTQQEDSAVYLCASSLRNEQYFGPGTRLTVT.